The 15 T cell receptor beta chains in this list originate from one sample, sequenced in a study of graft-versus-host responses after intestinal transplantation. Using immunoSEQ multiplex PCR, the repertoire was profiled, and TCRdb retains in-frame clones only, with some absent. The table lists about 4,600 clones, approximately 30% of them singletons, with approximately 5% in the top ten. Material: alloreactive CD4+ T cells from a mixed lymphocyte reaction culture, obtained before intestinal transplant. Subset indicated: CFSE-low proliferating T cells sorted from approximately 6-day pre-transplant mixed lymphocyte reaction (GvH or HvG direction). Receptors were obtained from a human patient who received an intestinal transplant.

Remarks on this clone: This may be a read error, as it is one base from a much larger clone. V usage is TRBV6-5 and J usage is TRBJ2-7, with TRBD2 matching over 7 bases. The CDR3 is 15 residues long. Germline CDR1 MNHEY, CDR2 SVGAGI. DNA for the CDR3: TGTGCCCGCAGTTACTCGAGCGGGGTGGGGTACGAGCAGTACTTC. This codes for CARSYSSGVGYEQYF.

This clone was counted a few times. DNA for the CDR3: TGTGCCAGCAGCCACCTAGGCCCCAATGAAAAACTGTTTTTT. Protein product: CASSHLGPNEKLFF. This chain links TRBV7-9 with TRBJ1-4; no clear D gene. V lost 5 bases and J lost 5, with 12 bases in between. The germline V gene has CDR1 SEHNR and CDR2 FQNEAQ (reference sequence). This CDR3 spans 14 amino acids.

In regard to this clone: A much larger clone is a single base away; this may be a read error. This chain joins TRBV2 and TRBJ2-6, with D possibly being TRBD1 (6 bases). The ends were cut back, 6 bases at V and 2 bases at J, with 11 bases in the middle. Germline V lookup: CDR1 SNHLY, CDR2 FYNNEI. CDR3 size: 15 residues. The CDR3 sequence is CASRAGDAGANVLTF. CDR3 coding DNA: TGTGCCAGCAGGGCAGGGGACGCTGGGGCCAACGTCCTGACTTTC.

This clone has only a few counts. The chain joins TRBV21-1 to TRBJ2-1; the table gives TRBD2 as D, unverified against the DNA. TRBV21-1 is designated a pseudogene. This CDR3 region has 16 residues. CDR3: CASIASTSGGGNEQFF. DNA of the CDR3: TGTGCCAGCATCGCCAGCACTAGCGGGGGGGGCAATGAGCAGTTCTTC.

By frequency in the sample, this clone is medium-sized. The chain is built from TRBV10-3 and TRBJ2-4, with a weak D call TRBD2 (5 bases). Per the germline V gene, CDR1 is ENHRY and CDR2 is SYGVKD. The CDR3 consists of 14 residues. Deletions cut 0 bases from V and 2 bases from J, with 5 bases between. CDR3 residues: CAISESGTKNIQYF. CDR3 coding DNA: TGTGCCATCAGTGAGTCCGGGACCAAAAACATTCAGTACTTC.

There are a few counts of this clone. The V and J genes are TRBV11-2 and TRBJ2-4, with D perhaps TRBD1 (6 bases). Germline V gives CDR1 SGHAT, CDR2 FQNNGV. The CDR3 totals 15 residues. Trimming removed 1 base from V and 0 bases from J, with 7 bases in between. This chain's CDR3 is CASSLVRGAKNIQYF. The CDR3 nucleotides read TGTGCCAGCAGCTTAGTCAGGGGAGCCAAAAACATTCAGTACTTC.

This sequence joins TRBV2 and TRBJ2-5, with D possibly matching TRBD2 (6 bases). This CDR3 has 15 amino acids. Germline CDR1 SNHLY, CDR2 FYNNEI. V dropped 6 bases and J dropped 0 bases, with 14 bases sitting between them. CDR3 amino acids: CASRWGEEYQETQYF. In DNA, the CDR3 is TGTGCCAGCAGATGGGGGGAAGAGTACCAAGAGACCCAGTACTTC. Together with reference TRBV2 and TRBJ2-5, the CDR3 gives the full variable domain: EPEVTQTPSHQVTQMGQEVILRCVPISNHLYFYWYRQILGQKVEFLVSFYNNEISEKSEIFDDQFSVERPDGSNFTLKIRSTKLEDSAMYFCASRWGEEYQETQYFGPGTRLLVL.

In its sample, this clone ranks as medium-sized. The chain links TRBV29-1 to TRBJ1-2, with 8 positions matching TRBD1. This CDR3 has 13 residues. Germline loops: CDR1 SQVTM, CDR2 ANQGSEA. Trimming removed 5 bases from V and 4 bases from J; junction bases left unmatched: 6. In nucleotides, the CDR3 is TGCAGCGTTTCGGACAGGGCGGGCTATGGCTACACCTTC. The encoded protein is CSVSDRAGYGYTF.

This clone has only a few counts. V gene TRBV5-1 combines with J gene TRBJ2-7, with a possible D match to TRBD1 (6 bases). Germline loops: CDR1 SGHRS, CDR2 YFSETQ. The CDR3 has 15 amino acids. The V and J ends lost 2 bases and 0 bases respectively, with 12 bases between them. The CDR3: CASSFHQGYSYEQYF. The CDR3 DNA follows: TGCGCCAGCAGCTTTCACCAGGGGTACTCCTACGAGCAGTACTTC. The whole variable domain, remainder taken from reference TRBV5-1 and TRBJ2-7, is KAGVTQTPRYLIKTRGQQVTLSCSPISGHRSVSWYQQTPGQGLQFLFEYFSETQRNKGNFPGRFSGRQFSNSRSEMNVSTLELGDSALYLCASSFHQGYSYEQYFGPGTRLTVT.

This clone is classed as medium-sized (0.01 to 0.1%). Different DNA sequences within this sample yield the same CDR3. The chain carries TRBV2 and TRBJ2-7, with 7 bases that match TRBD1. V lost 7 bases and J lost 0; bases outside the gene matches: 6. Per the germline V gene, CDR1 is SNHLY and CDR2 is FYNNEI. The length of the CDR3 is 14 residues. The CDR3 nucleotides read TGTGCCAGCACAGGGGGTCGGAGCTCCTACGAGCAGTACTTC. This gives the protein CASTGGRSSYEQYF.

A few counts support this clone. A read error may account for a junction end that differs from germline. The CDR3 reads CASSPALAGGYEQYF. DNA for the CDR3: TGTGCCAGCAGCCCCGCTTTAGCGGGAGGCTACGAGCAGTACTTC. The V call is TRBV4-1, the J call TRBJ2-7; 10 nucleotides agree with TRBD2. CDR1 is MGHRA and CDR2 is YSYEKL in the germline V gene. The CDR3 covers 15 residues.

The CDR3 region is CASSLASAFYGYTF. The DNA of the CDR3 is TGTGCCAGCAGCTTGGCATCCGCTTTCTATGGCTACACCTTC. The V gene is TRBV5-4, the J gene TRBJ1-2; no clear D gene. This CDR3 is 14 amino acids long. Germline assignment: CDR1 SGHNT and CDR2 YYREEE (reference sequence). The germline V and J ends were trimmed by 0 bases and 4 bases, with 10 bases remaining between them.

This clone was recorded a few times. The chain combines TRBV7-9 with TRBJ2-5; TRBD2 matches 10 bases. The V gene's germline CDR1 is SEHNR and CDR2 FQNEAQ (reference sequence). V lost 4 bases to trimming and J lost 4 bases; unmatched junction nucleotides: 15. The CDR3 has 18 residues. The CDR3 spells CASSSRASSGGFTETQYF. The CDR3 DNA follows: TGTGCCAGCAGCTCCAGAGCTTCTAGCGGGGGATTCACAGAGACCCAGTACTTC.

This chain joins TRBV4-1 and TRBJ2-3; possible D gene TRBD1, 6 bases. The germline V and J ends were trimmed by 4 bases and 6 bases, with 8 bases remaining between them. The CDR3 has 12 residues. From germline, CDR1 is MGHRA and CDR2 YSYEKL. CDR3 DNA sequence: TGCGCCAGCAGCCCGGACAGCGATACGCAGTATTTT. Amino acids: CASSPDSDTQYF.

The rearrangement links TRBV7-2 to TRBJ2-5; D ambiguous. The germline V gene encodes CDR1 SGHTA and CDR2 FQGNSA. Trimming took off 3 bases at V and 3 bases at J, with 8 bases between the two ends. The CDR3 covers 13 residues. The CDR3 here is CASSFGPKETQYF. The CDR3 nucleotides are TGTGCCAGCAGCTTTGGGCCCAAAGAGACCCAGTACTTC. The full variable domain, rest sourced from reference TRBV7-2 and TRBJ2-5, is GAGVSQSPSNKVTEKGKDVELRCDPISGHTALYWYRQSLGQGLEFLIYFQGNSAPDKSGLPSDRFSAERTGGSVSTLTIQRTQQEDSAVYLCASSFGPKETQYFGPGTRLLVL.